This T cell receptor (beta chain) was profiled in a study of T-cell reconstitution after alpha-beta-depleted transplantation in children. The CDR3 runs 15 residues. The V gene's germline CDR1 is SGHDT and CDR2 YYEEEE. The J segment lost 8 bases and the V segment lost 3 bases, leaving 10 bases of the junction unmatched. Study-wide points: Approximately two months post-transplant, alpha-beta T cells reportedly originated from several hundred expanded graft clones. T-cell numbers and diversity, one year after transplant, stemmed largely from T cells that were newly produced.

It was with unique molecular identifiers that the TCRbeta library was prepared. Each CDR3 protein is one row after TCRdb ran MiXCR on the PCR reads. The data contain 440,000 or so distinct CDR3 sequences, 43% of them seen just once; the ten biggest clones take up around 29%. This clonotype was counted a few times. Its antigen is still unknown. The receptor comes from a girl aged 2-10 years with aplastic anemia, due to receive a stem cell transplant. Source: PBMCs, taken before TCRalphabeta/CD19-depleted stem cell transplant. This chain joins TRBV5-6 and TRBJ2-1, with 8 bases that match TRBD1. CDR3: CASSSTFDRGDEQFF. CDR3 bases: TGTGCCAGCAGCTCGACTTTCGACAGGGGCGATGAGCAGTTCTTC.